The clone carrying this T cell receptor beta chain was seen a handful of times. The antigen is not known. Individual cDNA molecules received unique molecular identifiers during library preparation. MiXCR, applied by TCRdb to the 5' RACE reads, yields one record per CDR3 protein. Counted here are tens of thousands of distinct CDR3 sequences, over 10% occurring once; the ten biggest clones make up approximately 5.2%. These data come from a study of early T cells in non-severe SARS-CoV-2 infection. Looking at the study overall: The chains were unpaired, and the sequenced material was bulk RNA from unsorted whole blood. Broader study findings: Missing private and CD4 specificities, VDJdb matching favored anti-spike CD8 responses.

Germline loops: CDR1 MNHNS, CDR2 SASEGT. The CDR3 consists of 14 residues. V lost 8 bases to trimming and J lost 2 bases, with 12 bases between them. The receptor was derived from an adult who was a healthcare worker with PCR-confirmed SARS-CoV-2 infection or an uninfected control (not recorded which). The V call is TRBV6-1, the J call TRBJ2-2, with D perhaps assigned TRBD1 or TRBD2 (5 bases each). Sample: whole blood. The DNA of the CDR3 is TGTGCCAGCGGGGGTCAGGTTAACACCGGGGAGCTGTTTTTT. Its translation is CASGGQVNTGELFF.